Described below is a single TCR beta chain sequence and its context. Antigen: not known. Time point noted: blood 2 weeks post-SBRT. This sample's treatment: 15 Gy SBRT to primary tumor, nephrectomy 4 weeks later. This specimen comes from a study of radiation and T cells in renal cell carcinoma. In the study overall: Nephrectomy followed 15 Gy stereotactic body radiation by 4 weeks.

Some clones are missing from TCRdb's copy, which holds only in-frame ones; the method was immunoSEQ multiplex PCR. Of tens of thousands of clones listed, around 86% were seen once; the top ten hold 20% to 25%. Overall study findings and caveats: In blood, top tumor clones expanded by 2 weeks, shrinking by 4.

Germline CDR1 SGHDT, CDR2 YYEEEE. The V end was cut by 1 base, the J end by 3 bases, with 6 bases between. The CDR3 consists of 13 residues. The chain couples TRBV5-6 to TRBJ2-3; D remains unclear. Sample: blood, taken from a patient whose treatment included radiotherapy and nephrectomy. The TCR sequence derives from a woman aged 45-60 years with renal cell carcinoma. The CDR3: CASSLTTTDTQYF. The CDR3 DNA follows: TGTGCCAGCAGCTTGACTACGACAGATACGCAGTATTTT.